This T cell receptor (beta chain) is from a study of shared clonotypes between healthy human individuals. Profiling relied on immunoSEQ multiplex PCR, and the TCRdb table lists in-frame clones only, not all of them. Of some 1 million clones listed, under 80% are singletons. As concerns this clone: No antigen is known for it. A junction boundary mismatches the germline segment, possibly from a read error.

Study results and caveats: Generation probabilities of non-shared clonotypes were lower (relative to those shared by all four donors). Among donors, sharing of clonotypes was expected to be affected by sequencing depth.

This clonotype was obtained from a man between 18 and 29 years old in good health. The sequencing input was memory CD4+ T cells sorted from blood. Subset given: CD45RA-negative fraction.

CDR3 bases: TGTGCTAGCAGCAGAGGACTAGCGGGAGGTGAAGAGCAGTACTTC. Protein sequence: CASSRGLAGGEEQYF. This chain links TRBV7-7 with TRBJ2-7; 14 nucleotides agree with TRBD2. The CDR3 covers 15 residues. Germline-derived CDR1 and CDR2 are SSHAT and FNYEAQ (reference sequence).